This T cell receptor (beta chain) stems from a study of blood T cell repertoires in COVID-19. At the level of the study: The United States, Italy and Spain supplied acute and convalescent COVID-19 samples.

Original processing methods: The authors estimated nucleated cell counts from reference gene primer amplification. Measured with immunoSEQ multiplex PCR; TCRdb has only the in-frame clones, and not every one. For V, J and clone size, that table is used; D and trimming come from the DNA. The sample shows approximately 120,000 clones, around 76% of them seen only once. V trimming: 5 bases; J trimming: 4 bases; junction bases outside the gene matches: 6. The CDR3 spans 14 residues. Germline CDR1 reads MNHEY; CDR2 reads SVGAGI. This TCR was sampled from a man older than 75 with COVID-19, enrolled during active disease. Material for sequencing was peripheral blood. The J gene is TRBJ1-1, the V gene TRBV6-5, with 8 bases matching TRBD1. The DNA for the CDR3 is TGTGCCAGCAGTCTACACAGGGGGAGCACTGAAGCTTTCTTT. It encodes CASSLHRGSTEAFF.